This T cell receptor beta chain was sequenced for a study of blood T cell repertoires in COVID-19. Study summary: Samples taken during acute and convalescent COVID-19 were collected in the United States, Italy and Spain. In each case, the material was cDNA or gDNA derived from T cells, B-cell-depleted T cells, or PBMCs.

As handled by the study authors: Reference gene primer amplification in the assay estimated nucleated cell counts. Using immunoSEQ multiplex PCR, the repertoire was profiled, and TCRdb retains in-frame clones only, with some absent. V and J calls and clone size come straight from that table; D and trimming were deduced from the DNA. Here the sample spans more than 85,000 clones, roughly 90% being singletons. Germline CDR1 and CDR2: SGHAT and FQNNGV. The ends lost 4 bases at V and 8 bases at J; junction bases unmatched: 11. The CDR3 is 15 amino acids. The chain carries TRBV11-2 and TRBJ2-5; TRBD2 aligns across 9 bases. The sequence was collected from a woman older than 75 with acute or convalescent COVID-19. The sequencing sample was made of peripheral blood. DNA of the CDR3: TGTGCCAGCAGCTCCTCCAGCGGGGGGCTTGGAACCCAGTACTTC. It translates to CASSSSSGGLGTQYF.